This is a list of T cell receptor beta chains from one sample in a study of vaccination and CD4 T cells after COVID-19. No antigens are known for them. A single record per CDR3 protein comes from TCRdb applying MiXCR to the PCR reads. The sample includes around 20,000 distinct CDR3 sequences, roughly 50% of them seen just once. Sequenced material: CD4+ T cells from blood, cultured in vitro, taken before SARS-CoV-2 vaccination. All receptors come from a human donor who had recovered from COVID-19. CDR3s include the opening cysteine and the closing phenylalanine or tryptophan. A D gene is named only where the DNA matches it firmly. A row's size may be missing; if present it is once, few, many or a size class.

cdr3_aa | cdr3_nt | d_call | clone_size | j_call | cdr3_length | v_call
CASSIGWVEGFTDTQYF | TGTGCCAGTAGTATAGGATGGGTTGAGGGGTTCACAGATACGCAGTATTTT | - | few | TRBJ2-3 | 17 | TRBV19
CASSNTGTPSNEQFF | TGTGCCAGCAGCAATACCGGGACCCCGTCCAATGAGCAGTTCTTC | - | - | TRBJ2-1 | 15 | TRBV21-1
CASSHGTDAFEAFF | TGTGCCAGCAGCCACGGGACAGATGCTTTTGAAGCTTTCTTT | TRBD1 | - | TRBJ1-1 | 14 | TRBV6-1
CASSSLAGSSYNEQFF | TGTGCCAGCAGCTCGTTAGCGGGAAGCTCCTACAATGAGCAGTTCTTC | TRBD2 | - | TRBJ2-1 | 16 | TRBV7-2
CASSLREMGTDTQYF | TGTGCCAGCAGCTTGCGGGAGATGGGCACAGATACGCAGTATTTT | TRBD2 | few | TRBJ2-3 | 15 | TRBV7-8
CASSEFAGGNTEAFF | TGTGCCAGCAGTGAGTTCGCAGGGGGTAACACTGAAGCTTTCTTT | TRBD1 | - | TRBJ1-1 | 15 | TRBV2
CAISDLRWQGYTF | TGTGCCATCAGTGATTTAAGATGGCAAGGCTACACCTTC | - | - | TRBJ1-2 | 13 | TRBV10-3
CAWRLSGANVLTF | TGTGCCTGGCGCTTGTCTGGGGCCAACGTCCTGACTTTC | - | - | TRBJ2-6 | 13 | TRBV30
CASSKKGLLAGETQYF | TGTGCCAGCAGTAAGAAAGGTCTACTGGCAGGAGAGACCCAGTACTTC | - | - | TRBJ2-5 | 16 | TRBV2
CASSSPSGVKTQYF | TGTGCCAGCAGTTCACCATCCGGGGTGAAGACCCAGTACTTC | - | - | TRBJ2-5 | 14 | TRBV27
CSVDEGGRTEAFF | TGCAGCGTTGATGAGGGGGGGCGGACTGAAGCTTTCTTT | - | - | TRBJ1-1 | 13 | TRBV29-1
CASSLEQGSYEQYF | TGTGCCAGCAGCTTAGAGCAGGGATCCTACGAGCAGTACTTC | - | - | TRBJ2-7 | 14 | TRBV7-2
CASSLGTGGSTGELFF | TGTGCCAGCAGCTTAGGAACAGGGGGCTCGACCGGGGAGCTGTTTTTT | TRBD1 | few | TRBJ2-2 | 16 | TRBV7-9
CSARRRASTDTQYF | TGCAGTGCTAGAAGGCGGGCTAGCACAGATACGCAGTATTTT | - | - | TRBJ2-3 | 14 | TRBV20-1
CASRGGNQPQHF | TGTGCCAGCCGAGGGGGCAATCAGCCCCAGCATTTT | - | - | TRBJ1-5 | 12 | TRBV6-1
CASTRRGGGEQYF | TGTGCCAGCACTCGCCGCGGGGGTGGTGAGCAGTACTTC | TRBD2 | - | TRBJ2-7 | 13 | TRBV2
CASSILGASYNEQFF | TGTGCCAGCAGCATCCTTGGGGCCAGTTACAATGAGCAGTTCTTC | - | - | TRBJ2-1 | 15 | TRBV7-3
CASSVRLALPDTQYF | TGTGCCAGCAGTGTTAGACTAGCGTTGCCAGATACGCAGTATTTT | TRBD2 | - | TRBJ2-3 | 15 | TRBV6-1
CASSWTGDSNQPQHF | TGTGCCAGCAGCTGGACAGGGGATAGCAATCAGCCCCAGCATTTT | TRBD1 | - | TRBJ1-5 | 15 | TRBV5-6
CASSHLRGSRYEQYF | TGTGCCAGCAGCCACTTACGGGGGTCTCGCTACGAGCAGTACTTC | - | - | TRBJ2-7 | 15 | TRBV6-1
CASSSAAPGQITREQYF | TGTGCCAGTAGTAGCGCCGCTCCGGGACAGATAACTCGTGAGCAGTACTTC | TRBD1 | - | TRBJ2-7 | 17 | TRBV19
CASSPRHREETQYF | TGTGCCAGTAGCCCACGGCACAGAGAAGAGACCCAGTACTTC | - | few | TRBJ2-5 | 14 | TRBV19
CASSSTSQETQYF | TGTGCCAGCTCATCTACTAGCCAAGAGACCCAGTACTTC | - | - | TRBJ2-5 | 13 | TRBV18
CAWRGIQGVTGELFF | TGTGCCTGGAGAGGTATCCAGGGGGTCACCGGGGAGCTGTTTTTT | TRBD1 | - | TRBJ2-2 | 15 | TRBV30
CASSTGTGYHSNQPQHF | TGTGCCAGTAGTACAGGGACCGGGTACCACAGCAATCAGCCCCAGCATTTT | - | medium-sized | TRBJ1-5 | 17 | TRBV19
CANRDRGGGELFF | TGTGCCAACCGGGACAGGGGGGGCGGGGAGCTGTTTTTT | TRBD1 | - | TRBJ2-2 | 13 | TRBV6-1
CASSEGGLVEQFF | TGTGCCAGCAGTGAGGGGGGACTGGTCGAGCAGTTCTTC | - | - | TRBJ2-1 | 13 | TRBV2
CASSSTGTGANVLTF | TGTGCCAGCAGTTCTACAGGGACTGGGGCCAACGTCCTGACTTTC | - | - | TRBJ2-6 | 15 | TRBV6-2/TRBV6-3
CASSYSLTGPSEQYF | TGTGCCAGCAGTTACTCACTCACGGGGCCGAGCGAGCAGTACTTC | - | - | TRBJ2-7 | 15 | TRBV6-5
CASSPRDREPGDTIYF | TGTGCCAGCAGCCCCCGGGACAGGGAACCTGGAGACACCATATATTTT | TRBD1 | - | TRBJ1-3 | 16 | TRBV7-9
CASSRVTHLEETQYF | TGTGCCAGCAGCCGCGTAACCCACCTAGAAGAGACCCAGTACTTC | - | few | TRBJ2-5 | 15 | TRBV7-9